This is a list of T cell receptor beta chains from one sample in a study of OX40 agonist ivuxolimab in advanced cancers. Sequencing was performed with immunoSEQ multiplex PCR; in TCRdb, only in-frame clones are kept and a portion is missing. The repertoire consists of fewer than 100,000 clones, with around 86% occurring once and the leading ten covering 6.2%. Sequencing used CD4+ or CD8+ T cells sorted from blood, obtained in a trial of the OX40 agonist ivuxolimab. Every receptor here comes from an adult with an advanced solid tumor such as melanoma, head and neck, liver or kidney cancer. The CDR3 runs from the conserved cysteine through the conserved F or W. D genes are given only for firm matches. Rows give clone size only sometimes, using once, few, many, or a class for an expanded clone.

size: -
V: TRBV5-1
J: TRBJ2-2
D: TRBD1
DNA: TGCGCCAGCAGCTACCGGACAGGGGTCACCGGGGAGCTGTTTTTT
CDR3: CASSYRTGVTGELFF

size: -
V: TRBV6-5
J: TRBJ2-3
D: TRBD1
DNA: TGTGCCAGCAGTTACGCAACAGGGGAGAGAGATACGCAGTATTTT
CDR3: CASSYATGERDTQYF

size: -
V: TRBV18
J: TRBJ1-1
D: -
DNA: TGTGCCAGCTCACCTTTCAGGGGCGAGGGGAACACTGAAGCTTTCTTT
CDR3: CASSPFRGEGNTEAFF

size: -
V: TRBV6-5
J: TRBJ2-2
D: TRBD2
DNA: TGTGCCAGCAGGACTAGCGACACCGGGGAGCTGTTTTTT
CDR3: CASRTSDTGELFF

size: -
V: TRBV30
J: TRBJ2-5
D: -
DNA: TGTGCCTGGAGTGGCCGAGAGACCCAGTACTTC
CDR3: CAWSGRETQYF

size: once
V: TRBV20-1
J: TRBJ2-5
D: -
DNA: TGCAGTGCTAGAGATCCACCGACCCAGTACTTC
CDR3: CSARDPPTQYF

size: -
V: TRBV30
J: TRBJ2-2
D: -
DNA: TGTGCCTGGAGTGGTTTAAGGGCCCTCGGGGAGCTGTTTTTT
CDR3: CAWSGLRALGELFF

size: once
V: TRBV7-6
J: TRBJ1-1
D: -
DNA: TGTGCCAGCAGCTTGGGAGGGGCGAAGAACACTGAAGCTTTCTTT
CDR3: CASSLGGAKNTEAFF

size: -
V: TRBV9
J: TRBJ1-2
D: -
DNA: TGTGCCAGCAGCGTAGGGGCAGGGGAGCACTATGGCTACACCTTC
CDR3: CASSVGAGEHYGYTF

size: few
V: TRBV2
J: TRBJ1-5
D: TRBD1
DNA: TGTGCCAGCAAAGTAGGGACAGACAATCAGCCCCAGCATTTT
CDR3: CASKVGTDNQPQHF

size: -
V: TRBV29-1
J: TRBJ2-2
D: -
DNA: TGCAGCGTTGAATCAGGGAACACCGGGGAGCTGTTTTTT
CDR3: CSVESGNTGELFF

size: -
V: TRBV5-6
J: TRBJ2-7
D: -
DNA: TGTGCCAGCAATATAAGGAGGGACGAGCAGTACTTC
CDR3: CASNIRRDEQYF

size: -
V: TRBV15
J: TRBJ2-1
D: -
DNA: TGTGCCACCAGCAGAGATCGGGCTAGCAATGAGCAGTTCTTC
CDR3: CATSRDRASNEQFF

size: few
V: TRBV5-4
J: TRBJ2-7
D: TRBD1
DNA: TGTGCCAGCAGCCTGCGACAGGGGTACGAGCAGTACTTC
CDR3: CASSLRQGYEQYF

size: -
V: TRBV6-6
J: TRBJ1-5
D: TRBD1
DNA: TGTGCCAGCAGTTACAAGCGCGTAGACAGGGTTTTT
CDR3: CASSYKRVDRVF

size: once
V: TRBV28
J: TRBJ2-3
D: TRBD2
DNA: TGTGCCTCCAGAGCGGGAGCCCGTTGGGCAGATACGCAGTATTTT
CDR3: CASRAGARWADTQYF

size: -
V: TRBV4-2
J: TRBJ1-2
D: -
DNA: TGTGCCAGCAGCCAAGATCTGGGGCAGGGCAAAACCTTC
CDR3: CASSQDLGQGKTF

size: -
V: TRBV6-4
J: TRBJ1-6
D: -
DNA: TGTGCCAGCAGTGTCGAGGGAACGATCGGTTCACCCCTCCACTTT
CDR3: CASSVEGTIGSPLHF

size: -
V: TRBV25-1
J: TRBJ2-3
D: -
DNA: TGTGCCAGCAGTGAGGAAGCTAGATCAGATACGCAGTATTTT
CDR3: CASSEEARSDTQYF

size: -
V: TRBV12-5
J: TRBJ1-1
D: TRBD1
DNA: TGTGCTAGTGGTCTGACGACAGGGTCGGCGGGGAACACTGAAGCTTTCTTT
CDR3: CASGLTTGSAGNTEAFF

size: -
V: TRBV14
J: TRBJ2-2
D: TRBD1
DNA: TGTGCCAGCAGCCGACCGGGACAGGGGGTCACCGGGGAGCTGTTTTTT
CDR3: CASSRPGQGVTGELFF

size: once
V: TRBV9
J: TRBJ1-4
D: TRBD1
DNA: TGTGCCAGCAGCGTAGCTATAGGGACAGGGAATGAAAAACTGTTTTTT
CDR3: CASSVAIGTGNEKLFF

size: -
V: TRBV28
J: TRBJ1-2
D: TRBD1
DNA: TGTGCCAGCAGTTTGGACAGGGGCGCTAAACTCAACTATGGCTACACCTTC
CDR3: CASSLDRGAKLNYGYTF

size: -
V: TRBV7-9
J: TRBJ2-7
D: -
DNA: TGTGCCAGCAGCTTAGCAGATTACTACGAGCAGTACTTC
CDR3: CASSLADYYEQYF

size: once
V: TRBV30
J: TRBJ2-4
D: TRBD2
DNA: TGTGCCTGGAGTGTTTGGACTAGCGGGAGTAGTGGGGTCAAAAACATTCAGTACTTC
CDR3: CAWSVWTSGSSGVKNIQYF

size: -
V: TRBV19
J: TRBJ2-3
D: TRBD2
DNA: TGTGCCAGTAGTACGTTACTAGCGGGAGTCGCGGATACGCAGTATTTT
CDR3: CASSTLLAGVADTQYF

size: -
V: TRBV11-3
J: TRBJ2-5
D: -
DNA: TGTGCCAGCAGCTTAGAACGGGGAGAGACCCAGTACTTC
CDR3: CASSLERGETQYF

size: -
V: TRBV29-1
J: TRBJ2-7
D: -
DNA: TGCAGCGTTGGGGATAGCGCGTACGAGCAGTACTTC
CDR3: CSVGDSAYEQYF

size: -
V: TRBV5-1
J: TRBJ1-6
D: -
DNA: TGCGCCAGCAGCTTGGATGCAGCCAACTATAATTCACCCCTCCACTTT
CDR3: CASSLDAANYNSPLHF

size: few
V: TRBV6-5
J: TRBJ1-1
D: TRBD1
DNA: TGTGCCAGCAGTTACACGGACAGGAATACTGAAGCTTTCTTT
CDR3: CASSYTDRNTEAFF

size: -
V: TRBV19
J: TRBJ1-1
D: -
DNA: TGTGCCAGTACTGAAGCAATGAACACTGAAGCTTTCTTT
CDR3: CASTEAMNTEAFF

size: -
V: TRBV6-1
J: TRBJ2-1
D: TRBD2
DNA: TGTGCCAGCAGTCCCCTAGCGGGAGGTTACAATGAGCAGTTCTTC
CDR3: CASSPLAGGYNEQFF

size: -
V: TRBV5-4
J: TRBJ2-7
D: TRBD1
DNA: TGTGCCAGCAGCTACGACAGGGGGACCTACGAGCAGTACTTC
CDR3: CASSYDRGTYEQYF

size: -
V: TRBV7-9
J: TRBJ1-2
D: -
DNA: TGTGCCAGCAGCTTAGACGGATATAATGGCTACACCTTC
CDR3: CASSLDGYNGYTF

size: -
V: TRBV5-6
J: TRBJ2-2
D: TRBD2
DNA: TGTGCCAGCAAATCGACTAGCGGGGGCTCGCGGGCCGGGGAGCTGTTTTTT
CDR3: CASKSTSGGSRAGELFF

size: -
V: TRBV28
J: TRBJ2-7
D: TRBD1
DNA: TGTGCCAGCACCGGAGGGGGACAGGCCTGGTACTCCTACGAGCAGTACTTC
CDR3: CASTGGGQAWYSYEQYF

size: few
V: TRBV4-3
J: TRBJ2-1
D: TRBD2
DNA: TGCGCCAGCAGCCGAGGACTAGCGGGAGGGAATGAGCAGTTCTTC
CDR3: CASSRGLAGGNEQFF

size: -
V: TRBV7-6
J: TRBJ2-5
D: -
DNA: TGTGCCAGCAGCCTGGTGGGAGTCCGTAAGGAGACCCAGTACTTC
CDR3: CASSLVGVRKETQYF

size: -
V: TRBV11-1
J: TRBJ2-2
D: -
DNA: TGTGCCAGCAGCTTCGCAGGCACCGGGGAGCTGTTTTTT
CDR3: CASSFAGTGELFF

size: once
V: TRBV5-1
J: TRBJ1-6
D: TRBD1
DNA: TGCGCCAGCAGCCTAGGGACAGGGGGCGGTAATTCACCCCTCCACTTT
CDR3: CASSLGTGGGNSPLHF

size: -
V: TRBV30
J: TRBJ1-2
D: TRBD1
DNA: TGTGCCTGGAGTGGGGACAGGACCTACTATGGCTACACCTTC
CDR3: CAWSGDRTYYGYTF

size: -
V: TRBV30
J: TRBJ1-5
D: TRBD1
DNA: TGTGCCTGGGGGGACAGACCCAATCAGCCCCAGCATTTT
CDR3: CAWGDRPNQPQHF

size: -
V: TRBV25-1
J: TRBJ1-5
D: -
DNA: TGTGCCAGCAGTGAAGGGGACCAGCCCCAGCATTTT
CDR3: CASSEGDQPQHF

size: -
V: TRBV2
J: TRBJ1-5
D: -
DNA: TGTGCCAGCAGTCAGAACGATCAGCCCCAGCATTTT
CDR3: CASSQNDQPQHF